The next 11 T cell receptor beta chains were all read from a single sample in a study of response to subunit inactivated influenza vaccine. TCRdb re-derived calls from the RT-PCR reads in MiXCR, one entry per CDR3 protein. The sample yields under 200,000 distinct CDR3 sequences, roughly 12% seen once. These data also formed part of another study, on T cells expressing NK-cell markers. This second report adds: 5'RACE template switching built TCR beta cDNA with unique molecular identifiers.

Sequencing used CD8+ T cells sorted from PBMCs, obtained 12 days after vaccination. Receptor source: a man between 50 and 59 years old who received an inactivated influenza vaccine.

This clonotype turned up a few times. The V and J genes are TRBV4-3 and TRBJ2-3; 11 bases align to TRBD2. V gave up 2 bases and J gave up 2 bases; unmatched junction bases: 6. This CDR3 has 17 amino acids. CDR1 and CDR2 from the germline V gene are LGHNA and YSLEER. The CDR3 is CASSQKTSGTNTDTQYF. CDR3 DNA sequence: TGCGCCAGCAGCCAAAAGACTAGCGGGACGAACACAGATACGCAGTATTTT.

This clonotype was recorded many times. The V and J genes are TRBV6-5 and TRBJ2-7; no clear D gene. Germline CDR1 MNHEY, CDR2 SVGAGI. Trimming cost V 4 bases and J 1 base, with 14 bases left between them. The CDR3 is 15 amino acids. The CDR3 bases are TGTGCCAGCAGTTTCCAAGTTGGGGTTTCCTACGAGCAGTACTTC. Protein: CASSFQVGVSYEQYF.

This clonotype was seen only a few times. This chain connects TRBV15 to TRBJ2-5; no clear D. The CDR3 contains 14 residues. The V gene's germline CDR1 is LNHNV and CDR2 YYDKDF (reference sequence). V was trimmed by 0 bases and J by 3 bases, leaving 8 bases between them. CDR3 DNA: TGTGCCACCAGCAGAGATGGGAACGAAGAGACCCAGTACTTC. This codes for CATSRDGNEETQYF.

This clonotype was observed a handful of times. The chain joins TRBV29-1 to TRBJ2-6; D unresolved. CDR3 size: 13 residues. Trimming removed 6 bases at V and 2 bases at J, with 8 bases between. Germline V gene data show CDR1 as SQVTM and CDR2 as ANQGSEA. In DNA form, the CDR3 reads TGCAGCGTCCTTGTGGCTGGGGCCAACGTCCTGACTTTC. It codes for CSVLVAGANVLTF.

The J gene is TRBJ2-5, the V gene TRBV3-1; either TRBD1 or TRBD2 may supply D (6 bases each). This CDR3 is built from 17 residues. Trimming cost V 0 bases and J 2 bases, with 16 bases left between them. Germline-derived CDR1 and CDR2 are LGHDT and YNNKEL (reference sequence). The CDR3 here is CASSQDHTGALQETQYF. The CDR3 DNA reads TGTGCCAGCAGCCAAGACCACACGGGGGCCCTACAAGAGACCCAGTACTTC.

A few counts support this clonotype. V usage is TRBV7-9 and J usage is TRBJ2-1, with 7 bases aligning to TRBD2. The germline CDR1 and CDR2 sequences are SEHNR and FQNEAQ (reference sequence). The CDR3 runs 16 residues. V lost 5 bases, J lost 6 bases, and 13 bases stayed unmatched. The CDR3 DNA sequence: TGTGCCAGCAGCCCCCCTCCGAATAGGGAGGGCAATGAGCAGTTCTTC. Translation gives CASSPPPNREGNEQFF.

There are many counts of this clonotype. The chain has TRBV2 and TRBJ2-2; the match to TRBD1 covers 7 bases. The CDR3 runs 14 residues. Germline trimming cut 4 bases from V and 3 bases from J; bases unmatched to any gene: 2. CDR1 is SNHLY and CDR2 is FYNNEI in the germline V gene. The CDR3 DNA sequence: TGTGCCAGCAGTGGGACAGGATACACCGGGGAGCTGTTTTTT. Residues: CASSGTGYTGELFF.

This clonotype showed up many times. CDR3 region: CSVETGTGDNEQFF. In DNA, the CDR3 is TGCAGCGTTGAAACCGGGACAGGCGACAATGAGCAGTTCTTC. The chain links TRBV29-1 to TRBJ2-1, with TRBD1 matching over 8 bases. After removal of 2 bases from V and 5 bases from J, the junction contained 5 bases not matched to a gene. Per the germline V gene, CDR1 is SQVTM and CDR2 is ANQGSEA. The CDR3 runs 14 residues.

The CDR3 spells CASSVPSEGFFNEQFF. The CDR3 coding sequence is TGTGCCAGCAGCGTACCCTCGGAAGGATTCTTCAATGAGCAGTTCTTC. The chain joins TRBV9 to TRBJ2-1, with no clear D. Germline V gene lookup returns CDR1 SGDLS and CDR2 YYNGEE. The CDR3 is 16 residues long. The V end lost 1 base, the J end lost 6 bases, and 17 bases lay between the germline ends.

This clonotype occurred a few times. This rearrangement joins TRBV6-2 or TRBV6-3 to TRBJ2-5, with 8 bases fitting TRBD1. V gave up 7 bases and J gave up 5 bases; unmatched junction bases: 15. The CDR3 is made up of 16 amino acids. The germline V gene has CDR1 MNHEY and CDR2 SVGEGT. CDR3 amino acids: CASTTDRATLWETQYF. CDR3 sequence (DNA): TGTGCCAGCACCACGGACAGGGCAACCCTATGGGAGACCCAGTACTTC.

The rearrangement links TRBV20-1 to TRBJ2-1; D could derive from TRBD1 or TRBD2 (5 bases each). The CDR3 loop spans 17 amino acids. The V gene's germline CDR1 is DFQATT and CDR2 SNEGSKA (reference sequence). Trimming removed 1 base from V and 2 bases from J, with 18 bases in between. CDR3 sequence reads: CSARGSAETDTYNEQFF. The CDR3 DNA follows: TGCAGTGCTAGAGGTTCAGCGGAGACAGACACCTACAATGAGCAGTTCTTC.